The clone carrying this T cell receptor (beta chain) occurred a few times. The source of the sample is a study of blood T cells in healthy people across ages. The CDR3 has 14 amino acids. V was pared by 5 bases and J by 2 bases, with 13 bases between. Looked up from germline, CDR1 is SGHRS and CDR2 is YFSETQ. A second PCR of about 7 to 11 cycles used a sample-barcoded 5' primer and a J-beta primer mix. TCRdb recomputed calls from the 5' RACE reads with MiXCR, one row per CDR3 protein. The sample contains hundreds of thousands of distinct CDR3 sequences, roughly 30% of which appear only once. J is TRBJ1-1 and V is TRBV5-1; tentatively, D is TRBD1 (5 bases). This TCR was sampled from a woman aged 80 or older in good health. The material sequenced was blood. CDR3 nucleotides: TGCGCCAGCAGGGGGGGGGGTTTTAACACTGAAGCTTTCTTT. Its protein is CASRGGGFNTEAFF.